Presented here are 27 T cell receptor beta chains from one specimen sequenced in a study of Graves' ophthalmopathy and Graves' hyperthyroidism. Amplification of the TCR beta CDR3 regions used RNA transcripts (as template). Investigators did first-round RT-PCR with HTBI primers, then second-round multiplex PCR. TCRdb passed the multiplex PCR reads through MiXCR, listing each CDR3 protein once. Altogether over 200,000 distinct CDR3 sequences are present, about 32% being singletons, with the ten largest covering over 7.5%. Sequencing input: peripheral blood. The receptors here all came from a man between 50 and 59 years old with Graves' ophthalmopathy.

The chain couples TRBV6-2 or TRBV6-3 to TRBJ2-2; 9 nucleotides align to TRBD2. V was pared by 2 bases and J by 4 bases, with 17 bases of the junction left unmatched. Per the germline V gene, CDR1 is MNHEY and CDR2 is SVGEGT. The CDR3 runs 20 residues. The CDR3 DNA reads TGTGCCAGCAGTTACGCGACTAGCGGAAACAGACCCGTCGGCACCGGGGAGCTGTTTTTT. Translated: CASSYATSGNRPVGTGELFF.

This clonotype was counted a few times. The rearrangement joins TRBV11-2 to TRBJ2-7; maybe TRBD1 (8 bases). Trimming left V 3 bases short and J 3 bases short, with 21 bases between. The germline CDR1 and CDR2 sequences are SGHAT and FQNNGV. The CDR3 length is 17 residues. CDR3 DNA: TGTGCCAGCAGCTTCAGGACAGGGAGGGTTTCGGACTACGAGCAGTACTTC. This translates into CASSFRTGRVSDYEQYF.

This clonotype has a count of ten or more. The genes are TRBV28 and TRBJ1-1; unclear D gene. V gave up 3 bases and J gave up 1 base, with 6 bases separating them. The CDR3 extends over 13 amino acids. Germline-derived CDR1 and CDR2 are MDHEN and SYDVKM. The CDR3 here is CASSFRRNTEAFF. CDR3 coding DNA: TGTGCCAGCAGTTTTCGGAGGAACACTGAAGCTTTCTTT.

This clonotype showed up many times. V and J are TRBV28 and TRBJ2-7; 8 bases fit TRBD1. Germline CDR1 MDHEN, CDR2 SYDVKM. CDR3 length: 14 amino acids. The V and J ends lost 4 bases and 2 bases, in that order; junction bases with no gene match: 4. The CDR3 protein is CASSSGGPPYEQYF. CDR3 nucleotides: TGTGCCAGCAGTTCAGGGGGCCCTCCCTACGAGCAGTACTTC.

This clonotype was detected ten times or more. The rearrangement joins TRBV12-3 or TRBV12-4 to TRBJ1-3, with no clear D. The CDR3 length is 15 residues. Between the trimmed V and J ends, which lost 1 base and 0 bases, there was a span of 7 bases. CDR3 loop: CASSLGTSSGNTIYF. DNA for the CDR3: TGTGCCAGCAGTTTAGGCACCTCCTCTGGAAACACCATATATTTT.

This clonotype was recorded at least ten times. The CDR3 DNA reads TGTGCCAGCAGCGAGGACAGGTTCTACTACGAGCAGTACTTC. This encodes CASSEDRFYYEQYF. The V gene is TRBV6-1, the J gene TRBJ2-7; 7 nucleotides match TRBD1. The junction had 8 bases not matched to a gene; V was cut back by 6 bases and J by 3 bases. The CDR3 loop spans 14 amino acids. Germline lookup yields CDR1 MNHNS and CDR2 SASEGT.

The chain couples TRBV6-1 to TRBJ2-7; a weak D match, TRBD2 (6 bases). Germline loops: CDR1 MNHNS, CDR2 SASEGT. The CDR3 contains 13 residues. The ends were cut back, 10 bases at V and 6 bases at J, with 19 bases in the middle. For the CDR3, the DNA is TGTGCCACCCAGCTGGGGGAGGTCGGCGAGCAGTACTTC. Translation gives CATQLGEVGEQYF.

Ten or more counts support this clonotype. V usage is TRBV30 and J usage is TRBJ1-1; 7 positions match TRBD1. Trimming took 3 bases from V and 8 from J; bases not matched to a gene: 3. Germline V CDR1 and CDR2: GTSNPN, SVGIG (reference sequence). The CDR3 has 11 residues. The DNA of the CDR3 is TGTGCCTGGAGCGACAGGGACGAAGCTTTCTTT. The encoded protein is CAWSDRDEAFF.

This clonotype showed up many times. The V call is TRBV12-3 or TRBV12-4, the J call TRBJ2-6; 7 nucleotides align to TRBD1. V was pared by 5 bases and J by 0 bases, with 7 bases of the junction left unmatched. The CDR3 runs 17 residues. The CDR3 DNA is TGTGCCAGCAGTCCCAGACAGGGCCTCTCTGGGGCCAACGTCCTGACTTTC. Translating gives CASSPRQGLSGANVLTF.

This clonotype was counted ten times or more. The chain is built from TRBV28 and TRBJ1-5, with D tentatively TRBD1 (5 bases). Germline CDR1 MDHEN, CDR2 SYDVKM. Trimming took 3 bases from V and 5 from J, leaving 11 bases between them. This CDR3 region has 14 residues. The CDR3 protein is CASSFGREDQPQHF. As DNA, the CDR3 is TGTGCCAGCAGTTTTGGCAGGGAAGATCAGCCCCAGCATTTT.

At least ten counts were recorded for this clonotype. The chain has TRBV6-5 and TRBJ1-6; 10 bases are shared with TRBD1. Germline lookup yields CDR1 MNHEY and CDR2 SVGAGI. There are 15 residues in the CDR3. V shed 0 bases, J shed 9 bases, and the junction held 2 bases outside the gene matches. CDR3 sequence (DNA): TGTGCCAGCAGTTACTCTGGGGACAGGGGTTCACCCCTCCACTTT. Protein product: CASSYSGDRGSPLHF.

This clonotype came up many times. This chain connects TRBV19 to TRBJ1-1, with 9 positions matching TRBD1. The V and J ends lost 6 bases and 5 bases, in that order; junction bases with no gene match: 4. Germline values: CDR1 LNHDA, CDR2 SQIVND (reference sequence). This CDR3 is 13 amino acids long. CDR3 sequence reads: CASRQGALTEAFF. The CDR3 bases are TGTGCCAGTAGACAGGGGGCGCTGACTGAAGCTTTCTTT.

The chain has TRBV7-9 and TRBJ2-2; the D is unclear. This CDR3 region has 12 residues. V dropped 5 bases and J dropped 7 bases, with 8 bases sitting between them. Germline V gene data show CDR1 as SEHNR and CDR2 as FQNEAQ (reference sequence). CDR3 sequence reads: CASSLLGGELFF. In nucleotides, the CDR3 is TGTGCCAGCAGCCTCTTAGGCGGGGAGCTGTTTTTT.

V is TRBV28 and J is TRBJ2-5, with D possibly TRBD2 on 5 matching bases. V dropped 8 bases and J dropped 3 bases, with 16 bases sitting between them. This CDR3 comprises 14 residues. The germline gives CDR1 MDHEN, CDR2 SYDVKM. Here the CDR3 DNA reads TGTGCCAGCTCCCCGGGAAACAAGAAAGAGACCCAGTACTTC. Translation gives CASSPGNKKETQYF.

This clonotype has ten or more counts. The gene calls are TRBV10-3 and TRBJ1-1; no firm D call. Germline V lookup: CDR1 ENHRY, CDR2 SYGVKD. The CDR3 length is 14 residues. V shed 6 bases and J shed 2 bases, with 13 bases lying between them. The CDR3 DNA sequence: TGTGCCATCAGGGGGATAGTTGGAAACACTGAAGCTTTCTTT. Protein: CAIRGIVGNTEAFF.

This clonotype has just a few counts. V gene TRBV12-3 or TRBV12-4 combines with J gene TRBJ2-7; D is ambiguous. Trimming took off 5 bases at V and 6 bases at J, with 11 bases between the two ends. CDR3 length: 12 residues. For the CDR3, the DNA is TGTGCCAGCAGTAAGGACCTGAGCGAGCAGTACTTC. Translated, it gives CASSKDLSEQYF.

This clonotype was picked up many times. The chain couples TRBV29-1 to TRBJ2-7, with 7 bases aligning to TRBD2. The CDR3 extends over 12 amino acids. Germline V CDR1 and CDR2: SQVTM, ANQGSEA. The trim removed 4 bases at V and 5 bases at J, leaving 5 bases unmatched. The CDR3 region has the DNA TGCAGCGTTGGGCTAGCGGCAGACGAGCAGTACTTC. It encodes CSVGLAADEQYF.

The rearrangement joins TRBV6-2 or TRBV6-3 to TRBJ1-5; 8 nucleotides line up with TRBD1. This CDR3 comprises 18 residues. With 0 bases clipped from V and 1 base from J, the junction kept 8 bases outside the gene matches. Per the germline V gene, CDR1 is MNHEY and CDR2 is SVGEGT. The CDR3 is CASSYSGTRGQSNQPQHF. In DNA, the CDR3 is TGTGCCAGCAGTTACTCAGGGACCAGGGGGCAAAGCAATCAGCCCCAGCATTTT.

The sample holds many counts of this clonotype. The chain uses TRBV12-3 or TRBV12-4 and TRBJ1-2; D unclear. Trimming removed 6 bases from V and 0 bases from J, with 17 bases in between. This CDR3 comprises 16 residues. CDR3 region: CASSLPRGSSNYGYTF. In DNA, the CDR3 is TGTGCCAGCAGCCTCCCCAGAGGGAGCTCTAACTATGGCTACACCTTC.

The sample holds a few counts of this clonotype. The J gene is TRBJ1-1, the V gene TRBV6-1; 7 nucleotides match TRBD1. The junction had 8 bases not matched to a gene; V was cut back by 3 bases and J by 4 bases. The CDR3 has 15 residues. Germline V gives CDR1 MNHNS, CDR2 SASEGT. The CDR3 DNA is TGTGCCAGCAGTGACCAGGGGGAAGATAGCACTGAAGCTTTCTTT. Protein product: CASSDQGEDSTEAFF.

The rearrangement uses TRBV29-1 and TRBJ2-5; D is undetermined. The CDR3 covers 9 residues. Germline V gene data show CDR1 as SQVTM and CDR2 as ANQGSEA. With 3 bases removed from V and 11 bases from J, the gap between germline ends came to 7 bases. The CDR3 reads CSVERGQYF. In DNA, the CDR3 is TGCAGCGTTGAGCGTGGACAGTACTTC.

The chain uses TRBV28 and TRBJ2-5; 11 positions match TRBD2. This CDR3 comprises 15 residues. V was pared by 6 bases and J by 2 bases, with 5 bases of the junction left unmatched. Germline V gene sequence: CDR1 MDHEN, CDR2 SYDVKM. CDR3 in DNA: TGTGCCAGCAGCTCGAGACTAGCGGGACAAGAGACCCAGTACTTC. It encodes CASSSRLAGQETQYF.

This clonotype came up many times. In DNA form, the CDR3 reads TGTGCCAGTAGTATCCCCGGGACAGGGGTTATGTCCCAGCATTTT. As protein: CASSIPGTGVMSQHF. The rearrangement links TRBV19 to TRBJ1-5, with TRBD1 matching over 10 bases. CDR1 and CDR2 (germline): LNHDA, SQIVND (reference sequence). With V trimmed by 3 bases and J by 11 bases, 10 bases remained unmatched. The CDR3 loop spans 15 amino acids.

Comments on this clonotype: A much larger clone differs from this one at a single base, so this may be a read error. The rearrangement uses TRBV28 and TRBJ2-5, with D tentatively TRBD2 (6 bases). The V gene's germline CDR1 is MDHEN and CDR2 SYDVKM. V was clipped by 7 bases and J by 4 bases, with 16 bases between them. The CDR3 is 14 residues long. CDR3: CASKTLALRETQYF. CDR3 coding DNA: TGTGCCAGCAAAACCCTAGCGCTCCGAGAGACCCAGTACTTC.

Many counts were recorded for this clonotype. The J gene is TRBJ2-2, the V gene TRBV7-2, with 9 bases lining up with TRBD2. Germline values: CDR1 SGHTA, CDR2 FQGNSA. The V gene end was trimmed by 5 bases and the J gene end by 5 bases; junction bases not matched to a gene: 15. CDR3 length: 18 residues. DNA for the CDR3: TGTGCCAGCAGCCCTCGAGTAGCGGGGGCCCCCGTGACCGGGGAGCTGTTTTTT. It codes for CASSPRVAGAPVTGELFF.

This clonotype showed up just once. The chain joins TRBV27 to TRBJ2-5; D uncertain. The germline CDR1 and CDR2 sequences are MNHEY and SMNVEV (reference sequence). The CDR3 covers 16 residues. Trimming shortened V by 8 bases and J by 2 bases, and 21 bases separated the two germline ends. In DNA, the CDR3 is TGTGCCAGCCTGCGACGGGCAGGATCCGGGCAAGAGACCCAGTACTTC. It yields the protein CASLRRAGSGQETQYF.

In this sample, this clonotype turned up many times. This chain connects TRBV28 to TRBJ1-6; D unresolved. V was cut by 6 bases and J by 10 bases, with 13 bases left in between. The CDR3 has 13 residues. CDR1 and CDR2 from the germline V gene are MDHEN and SYDVKM. CDR3: CASSSMDGSPLHF. As DNA, the CDR3 is TGTGCCAGCAGCAGCATGGATGGATCACCCCTCCACTTT.